This T cell receptor (beta chain) was sequenced during a study of blood T cell repertoires in COVID-19 (dated by TCRdb to 2020 to 2021). As for the study more broadly: The collaborator samples originated in the United States, Italy and Spain and spanned the acute and convalescent phases of COVID-19. Samples came from the ongoing ImmuneRACE study (first 160 participants) plus 1,254 subjects from 6 global collaborators. Where available, HLA class I and class II types were obtained from metadata supplied by the sample provider rather than from assay-based typing. Subjects who had been exposed to COVID-19, were actively infected with it, or had recovered from it provided the deeply sampled blood TCRbeta repertoires that made up the dataset. The prospective study material was composed of cDNA or gDNA derived from T cells, B-cell-depleted T cells, or PBMCs. A freely available public database, intended as a resource for researchers studying the immune response to SARS-CoV-2, is where the repertoires were released. A de-identified subject ID, COVID-19 status, age in years and sex were almost always included in the sample metadata. Study-level results and caveats: How much clinical and demographic metadata was included differed by source and by participant, and the metadata was provided uncurated.

Note on this clone: Its antigen is not yet known. No base quality values were provided; no much bigger clone lies one nucleotide off.

The CDR3 runs 17 residues from the cysteine to the phenylalanine. The CDR3 DNA has 51 bases and is translated from base 1. The germline V gene encodes CDR1 SGDLS and CDR2 YYNGEE. V ends up 0 bases short and J 3 bases short, with an unmatched junction base count of 7. The collaborating institutions used their own protocols to collect whole blood in K2EDTA tubes. For TCRbeta analysis, collaborators shipped samples as frozen whole blood, isolated PBMCs, or DNA extracted from either of those sample types. TCRbeta CDR3 regions were amplified from genomic DNA by means of the immunoSEQ Assay, a bias-controlled multiplex PCR. Processing in the source paper ran as follows. Within the assay, amplification of reference gene primers was used to estimate how many nucleated cells each sample contained. Sequence reads were collapsed and filtered to measure the absolute abundance of every unique TCRbeta CDR3 rearrangement. For each sample, productive Simpson clonality was calculated as the square root of Simpson's diversity index across productive rearrangements. This is the immuneACCESS table as TCRdb keeps it, with only in-frame sequences that have V and J called. A part of the clones is gone; compared with another copy, unresolved V genes explain less than half, and the rest is unexplained. That table gives V, J and clone size, and the DNA gave D and trimming. This sample lists about 85,000 clones; 90% were detected once. The ten largest clonotypes hold around 4.5% of the sample.

Material: peripheral blood. This TCR was recovered from a woman older than 75 with active or convalescent COVID-19. The rearranged segments are TRBV9 and TRBJ2-1, and 9 junctional nucleotides match TRBD2. The base sequence is TGTGCCAGCAGCGTAGCCAATAGCGGGAGAGACTACAATGAGCAGTTCTTC. It codes for CASSVANSGRDYNEQFF.